Listed here are 30 T cell receptor beta chains from one sample, sequenced in a study of PD-1 blockade in classical Hodgkin lymphoma. Sequenced by immunoSEQ multiplex PCR; TCRdb stores in-frame clones only, minus some. The profile shows about 110,000 clones, 70% to 90% of them singletons. All patients experienced relapse after autologous stem cell transplantation, and brentuximab vedotin exposure was variable. The sequencing here drew on peripheral blood mononuclear cells (PBMCs), taken before the second cycle of nivolumab. Source of these receptors: a human donor with classical Hodgkin lymphoma.

The rearrangement joins TRBV5-4 to TRBJ2-1, with 9 bases lining up with TRBD2. This CDR3 contains 17 residues. The germline CDR1 and CDR2 sequences are SGHNT and YYREEE (reference sequence). The V segment lost 4 bases and the J segment 0 bases; nucleotides outside the gene matches: 8. The CDR3 DNA sequence: TGTGCCAGCAGCCAGGGTAGCGGGAGCGTCTCCTACAATGAGCAGTTCTTC. This encodes CASSQGSGSVSYNEQFF.

V and J are TRBV5-4 and TRBJ1-4; a possible D gene is TRBD1 (6 bases). This CDR3 has 14 residues. Germline V CDR1 and CDR2: SGHNT, YYREEE (reference sequence). Trimming cost V 1 base and J 6 bases, with 10 bases left between them. CDR3 amino acids: CASSLTAGDEKLFF. In DNA form, the CDR3 reads TGTGCCAGCAGCTTGACCGCAGGGGATGAAAAACTGTTTTTT. The full variable domain, with the rest looked up from reference TRBV5-4 and TRBJ1-4, is ETGVTQSPTHLIKTRGQQVTLRCSSQSGHNTVSWYQQALGQGPQFIFQYYREEENGRGNFPPRFSGLQFPNYSSELNVNALELDDSALYLCASSLTAGDEKLFFGSGTQLSVL.

The J gene is TRBJ1-4, the V gene TRBV21-1. TRBV21-1 is described as a pseudogene. The CDR3 covers 15 residues. CDR3 in amino acids: CASSNPRREDEKLFF. CDR3 DNA sequence: TGTGCCAGCAGCAACCCCAGGAGGGAGGATGAAAAACTGTTTTTT.

The rearrangement joins TRBV5-6 to TRBJ2-1; 8 bases fit TRBD2. The CDR3 contains 16 residues. Germline V gene data show CDR1 as SGHDT and CDR2 as YYEEEE. V was pared by 5 bases and J by 0 bases, with 7 bases of the junction left unmatched. The CDR3 sequence: CASSKGGRFSYNEQFF. The CDR3 DNA follows: TGTGCCAGCAGTAAGGGCGGGAGGTTCTCCTACAATGAGCAGTTCTTC.

V and J are TRBV6-1 and TRBJ1-5, with D perhaps TRBD1 (5 bases). Germline CDR1 reads MNHNS; CDR2 reads SASEGT. This CDR3 has 16 amino acids. V lost 0 bases, J lost 5 bases, and 14 bases lay in between. CDR3 sequence reads: CASSEAEGGDYQPQHF. In DNA, the CDR3 is TGTGCCAGCAGTGAAGCAGAGGGAGGGGACTATCAGCCCCAGCATTTT.

The chain joins TRBV19 to TRBJ2-2; TRBD1 matches 7 bases. This CDR3 is built from 16 residues. In germline, CDR1 is LNHDA, CDR2 SQIVND (reference sequence). The trim removed 4 bases at V and 7 bases at J, leaving 12 bases unmatched. Here the CDR3 reads CASSTGVTGMSGELFF. CDR3 sequence (DNA): TGTGCCAGTAGTACAGGGGTGACAGGGATGAGCGGGGAGCTGTTTTTT. Filled out from reference TRBV19 and TRBJ2-2, the complete variable domain reads DGGITQSPKYLFRKEGQNVTLSCEQNLNHDAMYWYRQDPGQGLRLIYYSQIVNDFQKGDIAEGYSVSREKKESFPLTVTSAQKNPTAFYLCASSTGVTGMSGELFFGEGSRLTVL.

V and J are TRBV29-1 and TRBJ1-2; D gene ambiguous. Per the germline V gene, CDR1 is SQVTM and CDR2 is ANQGSEA. Trimming pared 6 bases from V and 3 bases from J, leaving 8 bases between. The CDR3 is made up of 11 amino acids. This CDR3 is CSVDGYYGYTF. The CDR3 DNA sequence: TGCAGCGTAGACGGGTACTATGGCTACACCTTC.

The chain couples TRBV4-1 to TRBJ2-3; 10 bases are shared with TRBD1. This CDR3 comprises 19 residues. V was clipped by 1 base and J by 8 bases; unmatched bases: 18. CDR1 MGHRA and CDR2 YSYEKL come from the germline V gene. This CDR3 is CASSQVPGQGPPIRRTQYF. DNA for the CDR3: TGCGCCAGCAGCCAAGTACCGGGACAGGGGCCCCCGATCCGCCGTACGCAGTATTTT.

This clone appeared once. The chain combines TRBV2 with TRBJ1-4; D may be TRBD1 (5 bases). Trimming stripped 6 bases from V and 8 bases from J, with 19 bases between. CDR1 and CDR2 (germline): SNHLY, FYNNEI. CDR3 length: 15 amino acids. CDR3 in amino acids: CASRVLDGGGEKLFF. In DNA form, the CDR3 reads TGTGCCAGCAGAGTGCTTGATGGGGGTGGAGAAAAACTGTTTTTT.

This rearrangement joins TRBV5-1 to TRBJ1-1, with 7 bases lining up with TRBD1. Germline CDR1 SGHRS, CDR2 YFSETQ. The V gene end was trimmed by 4 bases and the J gene end by 4 bases; junction bases not matched to a gene: 4. The CDR3 sequence is 13 residues long. The CDR3 sequence: CASSETGFTEAFF. The DNA for the CDR3 is TGCGCCAGCAGCGAGACAGGGTTCACTGAAGCTTTCTTT.

This chain connects TRBV5-6 to TRBJ2-1; D uncertain. The germline CDR1 and CDR2 sequences are SGHDT and YYEEEE. CDR3 length: 16 residues. V was pared by 4 bases and J by 4 bases, with 18 bases between. CDR3 coding DNA: TGTGCCAGCAGCCATTACTTGGGTACACCTTACAATGAGCAGTTCTTC. Translated: CASSHYLGTPYNEQFF.

This clone has a handful of counts. This chain links TRBV5-5 with TRBJ2-7, with D perhaps TRBD2 (5 bases). This CDR3 spans 13 amino acids. From germline, CDR1 is SGHKS and CDR2 YYEKEE (reference sequence). V lost 2 bases to trimming and J lost 5 bases, with 11 bases between them. This CDR3 reads CASSLVFGDEQYF. CDR3 DNA: TGTGCCAGCAGCTTAGTTTTCGGGGACGAGCAGTACTTC.

The V gene is TRBV4-1, the J gene TRBJ2-7; possibly TRBD1 or TRBD2 for D (5 bases each). The ends were cut back, 0 bases at V and 5 bases at J, with 20 bases in the middle. Germline V gene lookup returns CDR1 MGHRA and CDR2 YSYEKL. This CDR3 is built from 17 residues. For the CDR3, the DNA is TGCGCCAGCAGCCAAGACTGGGCGGGCCAGGGTCGGAACGAGCAGTACTTC. Protein product: CASSQDWAGQGRNEQYF.

The CDR3 here is CSGHFSGNTIYF. CDR3 DNA sequence: TGCAGTGGACATTTCTCTGGAAACACCATATATTTT. V gene TRBV29-1 combines with J gene TRBJ1-3, with D possibly TRBD1 on 5 matching bases. The CDR3 contains 12 residues. CDR1 is SQVTM and CDR2 is ANQGSEA in the germline V gene.

This clone was picked up a small number of times. This chain joins TRBV7-6 and TRBJ2-1, with D possibly matching TRBD1 (5 bases). The V gene's germline CDR1 is SGHVS and CDR2 FNYEAQ. CDR3 length equals 14 residues. Trimming cost V 5 bases and J 2 bases, with 10 bases left between them. The CDR3 nucleotides read TGTGCCAGCAGCCACGACAGTCCCTACAATGAGCAGTTCTTC. As protein: CASSHDSPYNEQFF. Combining the CDR3 with reference TRBV7-6 and TRBJ2-1 gives the whole variable domain GAGVSQSPRYKVTKRGQDVALRCDPISGHVSLYWYRQALGQGPEFLTYFNYEAQQDKSGLPNDRFSAERPEGSISTLTIQRTEQRDSAMYRCASSHDSPYNEQFFGPGTRLTVL.

This rearrangement joins TRBV30 to TRBJ2-1; 8 nucleotides line up with TRBD2. CDR3 length equals 15 residues. Germline-derived CDR1 and CDR2 are GTSNPN and SVGIG (reference sequence). After removal of 4 bases from V and 8 bases from J, the junction contained 13 bases not matched to a gene. As DNA, the CDR3 is TGTGCCTGGATGGAAGGAGCGGGAGTCGTCGATGAGCAGTTCTTC. It is translated as CAWMEGAGVVDEQFF.

The chain has TRBV7-6 and TRBJ2-1; the match to TRBD2 covers 8 bases. CDR1 is SGHVS and CDR2 is FNYEAQ in the germline V gene. CDR3 length: 16 amino acids. J lost 7 bases, V lost 5 bases, and 13 bases had no gene match. CDR3 residues: CASSPLSGTRLNEQFF. DNA of the CDR3: TGTGCCAGCAGCCCCCTCTCCGGGACTAGACTTAATGAGCAGTTCTTC.

The J gene is TRBJ1-1, the V gene TRBV4-1; 9 bases align to TRBD1. V shed 5 bases and J 7 bases; nucleotides not matched to a gene: 5. The CDR3 spans 13 residues. Per the germline V gene, CDR1 is MGHRA and CDR2 is YSYEKL. This chain's CDR3 is CASSSGTGHEAFF. The CDR3 DNA is TGCGCCAGCAGCTCCGGGACAGGGCATGAAGCTTTCTTT.

This clone was observed a single time. This chain's CDR3 is CASSKETDSRFGAFF. The CDR3 region has the DNA TGTGCCAGCAGTAAAGAGACAGACTCCAGGTTCGGAGCTTTCTTT. The chain uses TRBV27 and TRBJ1-1; possibly TRBD1 for D (5 bases). From germline, CDR1 is MNHEY and CDR2 SMNVEV (reference sequence). The CDR3 contains 15 residues. Trimming pared 5 bases from V and 10 bases from J, leaving 23 bases between.

The chain joins TRBV5-1 to TRBJ2-2; 9 nucleotides match TRBD2. Looked up from germline, CDR1 is SGHRS and CDR2 is YFSETQ. The CDR3 is 16 amino acids. Unmatched junction bases numbered 4, after V lost 4 bases and J lost 0 bases. CDR3: CASSRSSGANTGELFF. The CDR3 DNA reads as TGCGCCAGCAGCCGGTCTAGCGGGGCGAACACCGGGGAGCTGTTTTTT.

V and J are TRBV14 and TRBJ2-3; D is perhaps TRBD2 (5 bases). Germline lookup yields CDR1 SGHDN and CDR2 FVKESK. V was shortened by 0 bases and J by 2 bases, with 15 bases between the two germline ends. CDR3 length: 17 residues. The CDR3 nucleotides read TGTGCCAGCAGCCAAGAACTAGGGATCGGGATCACAGATACGCAGTATTTT. This encodes CASSQELGIGITDTQYF. Full variable domain (remainder filled in from reference TRBV14 and TRBJ2-3): EAGVTQFPSHSVIEKGQTVTLRCDPISGHDNLYWYRRVMGKEIKFLLHFVKESKQDESGMPNNRFLAERTGGTYSTLKVQPAELEDSGVYFCASSQELGIGITDTQYFGPGTRLTVL.

J is TRBJ2-1 and V is TRBV18; TRBD2 matches at 13 bases. The J segment lost 7 bases and the V segment lost 6 bases, leaving 9 bases of the junction unmatched. CDR3 length: 16 amino acids. Germline CDR1 and CDR2: KGHSH and LQKENI. In DNA, the CDR3 is TGTGCCAGCTCGCCAACTAGCGGGAGGGCAGGGAATGAGCAGTTCTTC. Translating it yields CASSPTSGRAGNEQFF.

This chain joins TRBV18 and TRBJ2-7, with D perhaps matching TRBD2 (6 bases). Germline V lookup: CDR1 KGHSH, CDR2 LQKENI. This CDR3 has 15 amino acids. V lost 4 bases to trimming and J lost 2 bases, with 15 bases between them. The CDR3 is CASSRPGLSAYEQYF. CDR3 nucleotide sequence: TGTGCCAGCTCACGGCCGGGACTTAGCGCCTACGAGCAGTACTTC.

The chain couples TRBV4-1 to TRBJ2-1; 12 positions agree with TRBD2. Trimming cost V 4 bases and J 8 bases; bases outside gene matches: 6. This CDR3 has 15 residues. Germline CDR1 is MGHRA and CDR2 is YSYEKL. For the CDR3, the DNA is TGCGCCAGCAGCCCGACTAGCGGGAGATTCTATGAGCAGTTCTTC. Encoded protein: CASSPTSGRFYEQFF.

The J gene is TRBJ2-2, the V gene TRBV11-2, with 9 positions matching TRBD1. Germline CDR1 is SGHAT and CDR2 is FQNNGV. V shed 5 bases, J shed 3 bases, and the junction held 7 bases outside the gene matches. This CDR3 spans 16 amino acids. The CDR3 coding sequence is TGTGCCAGCAGCGTATGGGGGACAGGGTACACCGGGGAGCTGTTTTTT. Amino acids: CASSVWGTGYTGELFF.

In its sample, this clone was seen a few times. V gene TRBV30 combines with J gene TRBJ1-3, with no clear D. V was pared by 3 bases and J by 1 base, with 4 bases between. Germline values: CDR1 GTSNPN, CDR2 SVGIG (reference sequence). The CDR3 covers 12 residues. CDR3 sequence: CAWRASGNTIYF. The CDR3 DNA reads TGTGCCTGGAGAGCTTCTGGAAACACCATATATTTT.

In this sample, this clone turned up once. The chain couples TRBV5-1 to TRBJ2-7; 12 bases align to TRBD2. V lost 0 bases and J lost 4; bases outside the gene matches: 14. The CDR3 covers 19 residues. The germline CDR1 and CDR2 sequences are SGHRS and YFSETQ. As DNA, the CDR3 is TGCGCCAGCAGCTTGGAAGGTTGGGTGACTAGCGGGAGACCGTACGAGCAGTACTTC. Translation: CASSLEGWVTSGRPYEQYF.

This clone showed up just a few times. This rearrangement joins TRBV19 to TRBJ1-1; D may be TRBD1 (5 bases). The germline V gene encodes CDR1 LNHDA and CDR2 SQIVND (reference sequence). The CDR3 extends over 13 amino acids. Between the trimmed V and J ends, which lost 4 bases and 5 bases, there was a span of 11 bases. The CDR3, as DNA: TGTGCCAGTAGTAGCAGGGAGGGAACTGAAGCTTTCTTT. Translated, it gives CASSSREGTEAFF.

J is TRBJ1-1 and V is TRBV6-5; unclear D gene. V shed 7 bases and J shed 3 bases, with 6 bases lying between them. The V gene's germline CDR1 is MNHEY and CDR2 SVGAGI. This CDR3 region has 11 residues. In nucleotides, the CDR3 is TGTGCCAGCACTAGGTACACTGAAGCTTTCTTT. Translated: CASTRYTEAFF.

CDR3 sequence: CASSARRELEQYF. The CDR3 DNA follows: TGTGCCAGCAGCGCCCGACGGGAACTCGAGCAGTACTTC. The chain combines TRBV13 with TRBJ2-7; a possible D gene is TRBD2 (5 bases). This CDR3 is 13 amino acids long. Trimming cost V 5 bases and J 6 bases, with 14 bases left between them. Germline CDR1 PRHDT, CDR2 FYEKMQ (reference sequence).